This T cell receptor (beta chain) was recovered during a study of OX40 agonist ivuxolimab in advanced cancers. V lost 4 bases and J lost 6, with 12 bases in between. CDR3 length: 12 residues. Germline V CDR1 and CDR2: SQVTM, ANQGSEA. The repertoire was sequenced with immunoSEQ multiplex PCR; TCRdb's copy has only in-frame clones and lacks some. The top ten hold under 3% of the sample, which has about 69,000 clones, 80% seen once. The sequenced sample was CD4+ or CD8+ T cells sorted from blood, obtained in a trial of the OX40 agonist ivuxolimab. The TCR originated in an adult with an advanced solid tumor such as melanoma, head and neck, liver or kidney cancer. This chain uses TRBV29-1 with TRBJ1-2, with D possibly matching TRBD1 (6 bases). The CDR3 reads CSVARQEDGYTF. Written as DNA, the CDR3 is TGCAGCGTTGCCCGACAGGAAGATGGCTACACCTTC.